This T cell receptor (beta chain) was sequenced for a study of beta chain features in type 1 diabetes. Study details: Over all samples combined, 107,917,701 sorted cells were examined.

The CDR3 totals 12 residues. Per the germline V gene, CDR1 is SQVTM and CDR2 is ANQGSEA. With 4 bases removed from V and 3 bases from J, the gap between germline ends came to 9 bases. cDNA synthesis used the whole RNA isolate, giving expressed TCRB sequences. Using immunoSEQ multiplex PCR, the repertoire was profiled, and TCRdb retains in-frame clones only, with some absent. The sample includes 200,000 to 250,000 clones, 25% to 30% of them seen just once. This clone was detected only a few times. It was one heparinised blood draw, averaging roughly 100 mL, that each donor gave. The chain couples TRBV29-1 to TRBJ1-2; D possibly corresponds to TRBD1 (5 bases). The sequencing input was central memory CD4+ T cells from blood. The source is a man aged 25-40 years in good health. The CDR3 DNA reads TGCAGCGTTGGCAGGGAAGACTATGGCTACACCTTC. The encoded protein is CSVGREDYGYTF.